This T cell receptor (beta chain) was found in a study of blood T cell repertoires in COVID-19. Method: immunoSEQ multiplex PCR; TCRdb's copy keeps in-frame clones and lacks some. The table includes some 180,000 clones, 85% detected once. Patients from Seattle were sampled longitudinally, starting during active infection. The CDR3 covers 14 residues. CDR1 is SNHLY, CDR2 FYNNEI, per germline. V gave up 4 bases and J gave up 7 bases; unmatched junction bases: 7. This clone was recorded only once. The origin of this receptor is a woman older than 75 with COVID-19, enrolled during active disease. The source material was peripheral blood. This sequence joins TRBV2 and TRBJ1-5, with 7 bases that match TRBD1. As DNA, the CDR3 is TGTGCCAGCAGTGTGAGACAGGGCGGCCAGCCCCAGCATTTT. Amino acid sequence: CASSVRQGGQPQHF.